Below, one TCR beta chain is given with its context. The antigen remains unidentified. V lost 0 bases to trimming and J lost 6 bases; unmatched junction nucleotides: 7. The germline V gene encodes CDR1 MNHEY and CDR2 SVGAGI. This CDR3 has 16 amino acids. These data belong to a study of T cell responses to AZD1222 COVID-19 vaccine. Points from the study as a whole: Repertoire samples came only from after the peak T cell response. Spike-specific TCR breadth rose after two AZD1222 doses, and depth rose as well. It should be noted that donors were predominantly white British and more often female, and clonal diversity was possibly underestimated.

TCRdb's copy holds only in-frame clones and misses some; the assay was immunoSEQ multiplex PCR. The data contain roughly 180,000 clones, 91% of them seen just once; the ten biggest clones take up 1.5% to 2%. The source is an adult in good health. This material consisted of peripheral blood, taken on day 0 of AZD1222 vaccination. This chain uses TRBV6-5 with TRBJ1-4; 7 nucleotides match TRBD1. The CDR3 bases are TGTGCCAGCAGTTACTCGTGGGCAGGGGGTGATGAAAAACTGTTTTTT. Amino acid sequence: CASSYSWAGGDEKLFF.